This T cell receptor (beta chain) was captured in a study of blood T cell repertoires in COVID-19 (dated by TCRdb to 2020 to 2022). At the level of the whole study: Samples covering the acute and convalescent phases of COVID-19 were provided by collaborators in the United States, Italy and Spain. The prospective study material was composed of cDNA or gDNA derived from T cells, B-cell-depleted T cells, or PBMCs. Subjects who had been exposed to COVID-19, were actively infected with it, or had recovered from it provided the deeply sampled blood TCRbeta repertoires that made up the dataset. A freely available public database, intended as a resource for researchers studying the immune response to SARS-CoV-2, is where the repertoires were released. The samples were drawn from the first 160 participants of the ongoing ImmuneRACE study and from 1,200 or so subjects provided by 6 global collaborators. A de-identified subject ID, COVID-19 status, age in years and sex were almost always included in the sample metadata. Where available, HLA class I and class II types were obtained from metadata supplied by the sample provider rather than from assay-based typing.

The study at large found these results: How much clinical and demographic metadata was included differed by source and by participant, and the metadata was provided uncurated.

In the germline V gene, CDR1 corresponds to ENHRY and CDR2 to SYGVKD. The CDR3 measures 15 amino acids from cysteine to phenylalanine. Just the 45-base CDR3 DNA is kept, in frame starting at base 1. V ends up 3 bases short and J 6 bases short, with an unmatched junction base count of 5. TCRbeta CDR3 regions were amplified from genomic DNA using the immunoSEQ Assay, a bias-controlled multiplex PCR. The study's processing was this. Nucleated cell counts per sample were estimated from amplification of reference gene primers within the assay. Sequence reads were collapsed and filtered to measure the absolute abundance of every unique TCRbeta CDR3 rearrangement. For each sample, productive Simpson clonality was calculated as the square root of Simpson's diversity index across productive rearrangements. Held by TCRdb, this immuneACCESS table contains in-frame sequences only and omits some clones. Under half of the omission traces to an unresolved V gene where checked; the cause of the rest is unknown. V, J and clone size were drawn from that table, and D and trimming were deduced from the DNA. For this sample there are 140,000 to 150,000 clones; around nine tenths appear just once. The ten largest clones add up to approximately 1.5% of the sample.

The collaborating institutions used their own protocols to collect whole blood in K2EDTA tubes. For TCRbeta analysis, collaborators shipped samples as frozen whole blood, isolated PBMCs, or DNA extracted from either of those sample types. Note on this clone: No cognate antigen has been identified for it. No base quality values were provided; no much bigger clone lies one nucleotide off.

This TCR was recovered from a woman aged 50 to 60 with acute or convalescent COVID-19. The chain joins TRBV10-3 to TRBJ1-5; 10 of the junction bases match TRBD1. The specimen was peripheral blood. CDR3 region: CAISDRDRGVQPQHF. Here is the DNA: TGTGCCATCAGTGATCGGGACAGGGGCGTTCAGCCCCAGCATTTT.